Many counts were recorded for the clone carrying this T cell receptor beta chain. What it binds is unknown. The germline V gene encodes CDR1 SGHTA and CDR2 FQGNSA. Trimming took 5 bases from V and 5 from J, leaving 15 bases between them. The CDR3 runs to 14 residues. This record comes from a study of T cell repertoires in cytomegalovirus infection. Study-level background: Based on public TCR beta signatures, there were indications of CMV infection and of a matching HLA type.

Each CDR3 protein gets one entry after TCRdb re-called the reads with MiXCR. The sample has under 850,000 distinct CDR3 sequences, 35% seen once. Whole-study findings and limits: It was HLA-C-restricted CMV-specific TCR beta clonotypes that dominated the response ex vivo. CMV carriers having the relevant HLA were flagged by cumulative public TCR beta family frequency.

This TCR derives from a human donor in good health (CMV status not recorded). Some clones in this sample may be carry-over from other donors' samples. The chain uses TRBV7-2 and TRBJ2-5; D ambiguous. The sample consisted of PBMCs. CDR3 sequence: CASSVRLVGETQYF. In DNA form, the CDR3 reads TGTGCCAGCAGCGTAAGACTTGTCGGGGAGACCCAGTACTTC.